The 25 T cell receptor beta chains reported below all come from one sample, sequenced in a study of CD8+CD57+ T cells in acquired aplastic anemia (dated by TCRdb to between 2018 and 2020). Sequencing was carried out with an Illumina HiSeq 2000. TCR beta VDJ combination and CDR3 sequence profiling used genomic DNA as the template. In TCRdb, the public reads were trimmed at Q25 with fastp and aligned with MiXCR, with productive beta chains retained. All rows with the same CDR3 protein become a single entry with the most common DNA and genes. In all, the sample holds hundreds of thousands of distinct CDR3 sequences, and 55% to 75% of those were seen once. Jointly, the top ten make up 3% to 5% of the sample. Sequenced: sorted CD4+, CD8+, or CD8+CD57+ T cells (not recorded which) from PBMCs. The receptors stem from a human donor in good health, serving as a control.

This clonotype was counted at least ten times. The gene calls are TRBV19 and TRBJ2-6; 7 bases agree with TRBD2. From germline, CDR1 is LNHDA and CDR2 SQIVND (reference sequence). The CDR3 extends over 16 amino acids. With V trimmed by 5 bases and J by 4 bases, 8 bases remained unmatched. CDR3 amino acids: CASSPVGGYGANVLTF. The CDR3 DNA follows: TGTGCCAGTAGTCCAGTGGGAGGGTACGGGGCCAACGTCCTGACTTTC.

The J gene is TRBJ2-7, the V gene TRBV20-1; D remains ambiguous. The germline gives CDR1 DFQATT, CDR2 SNEGSKA (reference sequence). V was shortened by 4 bases and J by 2 bases, with 24 bases between the two germline ends. There are 17 residues in the CDR3. The CDR3 DNA reads TGCAGTGCTACCGTCGATACAGCCCCAGGAACTCCCTACGAGCAGTACTTC. This sequence encodes CSATVDTAPGTPYEQYF.

CDR3 nucleotide sequence: TGCAGTGCTAGACGGGGCGTAGGTACTGAAGCTTTCTTT. Amino acid sequence: CSARRGVGTEAFF. V and J are TRBV20-1 and TRBJ1-1, with D perhaps matching TRBD1 (5 bases). Germline-derived CDR1 and CDR2 are DFQATT and SNEGSKA (reference sequence). V was trimmed by 2 bases and J by 5 bases, leaving 12 bases between them. The length of the CDR3 is 13 residues.

Details on this clonotype: The conserved closing phenylalanine or tryptophan is absent in this CDR3, likely reflecting a read error. The DNA is left out, because the CDR3 cannot be placed on it with certainty; the CDR3 is given as TCRdb lists it. The rearrangement uses TRBV7-2 and TRBJ1-1. The CDR3 region is 13 residues in length, termini included. Germline CDR1 and CDR2: SGHTA and FQGNSA. The CDR3 loop is CASSLNLAGPHPD.

For the CDR3, the DNA is TGTGCCAGTAGTATCGACAGCCAAGAGACCCAGTACTTC. Translating it yields CASSIDSQETQYF. The V gene is TRBV19, the J gene TRBJ2-5; maybe TRBD1 (5 bases). This CDR3 is 13 amino acids long. Trimming took off 3 bases at V and 1 base at J, with 6 bases between the two ends. CDR1 LNHDA and CDR2 SQIVND come from the germline V gene (reference sequence).

The V call is TRBV12-3 or TRBV12-4, the J call TRBJ1-3; D ambiguous. The CDR3 has 15 residues. Trimming removed 6 bases from V and 0 bases from J, with 12 bases in between. For the CDR3, the DNA is TGTGCCAGCAGCTTAACTCCCAGCTCTGGAAACACCATATATTTT. Its translation: CASSLTPSSGNTIYF.

On this clonotype itself: At one end the junction does not follow the germline gene, possibly because of a read error. The chain is built from TRBV2 and TRBJ1-5; 8 bases map to TRBD1. The CDR3 sequence is 15 residues long. Germline V gene data show CDR1 as SNHLY and CDR2 as FYNNEI. CDR3 nucleotides: TGTGCCAACAGTGGGGGCAGGGGGCAAAGTCAGCCCCAGCATTTT. Amino acid sequence: CANSGGRGQSQPQHF.

The table lists this clonotype with a few counts. The gene calls are TRBV29-1 and TRBJ1-1, with D unresolved. In germline, CDR1 is SQVTM, CDR2 ANQGSEA. This CDR3 has 12 residues. The V and J ends lost 4 bases and 0 bases respectively, with 6 bases between them. The CDR3 loop is CSVARMNTEAFF. CDR3 nucleotide sequence: TGCAGCGTTGCACGGATGAACACTGAAGCTTTCTTT.

On this clonotype: Sequence at one end of the junction differs from germline and may be a read error. The chain is built from TRBV9 and TRBJ2-3; the D call may be TRBD1 or TRBD2 (5 bases each). In germline, CDR1 is SGDLS, CDR2 YYNGEE. The CDR3 has 14 amino acids. This chain's CDR3 is CASSGDGATNEKHF. The CDR3, as DNA: TGTGCCAGCAGCGGGGACGGTGCAACTAATGAAAAACATTTT.

The V gene is TRBV6-2 or TRBV6-3, the J gene TRBJ2-1; 13 bases match TRBD2. The CDR3 runs 15 residues. V gave up 3 bases and J gave up 10 bases; unmatched junction bases: 6. Germline lookup yields CDR1 MNHEY and CDR2 SVGEGT. CDR3 residues: CASSYTSGGAREQFF. The DNA for the CDR3 is TGTGCCAGCAGTTATACTAGCGGGGGGGCACGGGAGCAGTTCTTC.

The V and J genes are TRBV12-3 or TRBV12-4 and TRBJ2-7; D is unclear. Trimming removed 6 bases from V and 0 bases from J, with 15 bases in between. This CDR3 spans 15 amino acids. CDR3 sequence: CASRIDVTDSYEQYF. The DNA of the CDR3 is TGTGCCAGCAGAATTGATGTGACGGACTCCTACGAGCAGTACTTC.

The gene calls are TRBV3-1 and TRBJ2-1; 10 nucleotides match TRBD1. V lost 4 bases, J lost 10 bases, and 4 bases stayed unmatched. The CDR3 covers 13 residues. In germline, CDR1 is LGHDT, CDR2 YNNKEL (reference sequence). The CDR3 DNA reads TGTGCCAGCAGCCGTGGGACAGGGGTCGAGCAGTTCTTC. Translating gives CASSRGTGVEQFF.

V gene TRBV20-1 combines with J gene TRBJ1-5, with D possibly TRBD1 on 5 matching bases. The V and J ends lost 0 bases and 5 bases respectively, with 14 bases between them. The germline V gene encodes CDR1 DFQATT and CDR2 SNEGSKA (reference sequence). The CDR3 has 15 residues. The CDR3: CSARDRVFGDQPQHF. CDR3 nucleotides: TGCAGTGCTAGAGACAGGGTTTTTGGGGATCAGCCCCAGCATTTT.

This clonotype was counted many times. The rearrangement joins TRBV20-1 to TRBJ2-7; D is uncertain. The CDR3 totals 12 residues. CDR1 is DFQATT, CDR2 SNEGSKA, per germline (reference sequence). Trimming removed 6 bases from V and 5 bases from J, with 14 bases in between. CDR3 region: CSAPRWSDEQYF. The CDR3 DNA reads as TGCAGTGCCCCCCGGTGGTCGGACGAGCAGTACTTC.

About this clonotype itself: The CDR3 does not close with the conserved phenylalanine or tryptophan, likely indicating a read error. It is unclear where the CDR3 begins or ends on the DNA, so no DNA is shown, and the CDR3 is as TCRdb lists it. The V call is TRBV7-2, the J call TRBJ2-1; whether TRBD1, the table's D call, matches the DNA was not checked. A total of 13 residues make up the CDR3, ends included. Germline values: CDR1 SGHTA, CDR2 FQGNSA. This chain's CDR3 is CASSFCRTDKPSL.

CDR3: CSARDTGTENSPLHF. CDR3 DNA: TGCAGTGCTAGAGATACCGGGACGGAGAATTCACCCCTCCACTTT. The genes are TRBV20-1 and TRBJ1-6; tentatively, D is TRBD1 (5 bases). CDR1 is DFQATT, CDR2 SNEGSKA, per germline (reference sequence). CDR3 length: 15 amino acids. With 0 bases removed from V and 7 bases from J, the gap between germline ends came to 13 bases.

J is TRBJ2-7 and V is TRBV12-3 or TRBV12-4, with 8 bases aligning to TRBD1. The CDR3 extends over 13 amino acids. The junction had 3 bases not matched to a gene; V was cut back by 3 bases and J by 5 bases. This CDR3 is CASSLTDRDEQYF. CDR3 nucleotides: TGTGCCAGCAGTTTGACGGACAGGGACGAGCAGTACTTC.

V is TRBV11-2 and J is TRBJ2-7; a possible D gene is TRBD2 (6 bases). The CDR3 is 15 amino acids. Trimming removed 0 bases at V and 3 bases at J, with 12 bases between. Germline CDR1 is SGHAT and CDR2 is FQNNGV. The chain's CDR3 is CASSLERMRGYEQYF. CDR3 nucleotide sequence: TGTGCCAGCAGCTTAGAGAGGATGCGGGGCTACGAGCAGTACTTC.

V gene TRBV20-1 combines with J gene TRBJ2-7; D is undetermined. The CDR3 has 13 amino acids. V lost 6 bases and J lost 9, with 21 bases in between. Germline V gene sequence: CDR1 DFQATT, CDR2 SNEGSKA (reference sequence). In nucleotides, the CDR3 is TGCAGTGCGTTGTTACGCCCCTACAATGGGCAGTACTTC. This sequence encodes CSALLRPYNGQYF.

The CDR3 region is CASSETGQGVASPLHF. The CDR3, as DNA: TGTGCCAGCAGTGAGACGGGACAGGGGGTTGCTTCACCCCTCCACTTT. The chain has TRBV25-1 and TRBJ1-6; TRBD1 matches 11 bases. Germline-derived CDR1 and CDR2 are MGHDK and SYGVNS. The V segment lost 3 bases and the J segment 9 bases; nucleotides outside the gene matches: 7. CDR3 length equals 16 residues. The variable domain in full, completed from reference TRBV25-1 and TRBJ1-6, reads EADIYQTPRYLVIGTGKKITLECSQTMGHDKMYWYQQDPGMELHLIHYSYGVNSTEKGDLSSESTVSRIRTEHFPLTLESARPSHTSQYLCASSETGQGVASPLHFGNGTRLTVT.

For this clonotype: This CDR3 is missing its conserved last phenylalanine or tryptophan, likely due to a read error. The chain uses TRBV20-1 and TRBJ2-7; D unclear. The germline V gene encodes CDR1 DFQATT and CDR2 SNEGSKA (reference sequence). Trimming took 7 bases from V and 0 from J, leaving 16 bases between them. The length of the CDR3 is 14 residues. This CDR3 reads CSVPPPPGSYEQYL. In DNA form, the CDR3 reads TGCAGTGTTCCCCCCCCCCCAGGCTCCTACGAGCAGTACCTC.

This chain connects TRBV24-1 to TRBJ2-3; 7 bases fit TRBD1. The V gene end was trimmed by 11 bases and the J gene end by 3 bases; junction bases not matched to a gene: 7. Per the germline V gene, CDR1 is KGHDR and CDR2 is SFDVKD. This CDR3 has 13 residues. CDR3: CAIKDRMTDTQYF. DNA for the CDR3: TGTGCCATCAAGGACAGGATGACAGATACGCAGTATTTT.

This clonotype turned up a few times. The J gene is TRBJ2-1, the V gene TRBV12-3 or TRBV12-4; 16 nucleotides align to TRBD2. CDR3 length equals 20 residues. V was clipped by 4 bases and J by 7 bases; unmatched bases: 16. The CDR3 loop is CASSSQTRGLAGGLGNEQFF. The CDR3 nucleotides read TGTGCCAGCAGTTCCCAAACCCGGGGACTAGCGGGGGGGCTGGGGAATGAGCAGTTCTTC.

This clonotype came up many times. This chain's CDR3 is CASSYRGRGNTEAFF. The CDR3 DNA reads TGTGCCAGCAGTTACCGGGGTCGGGGGAACACTGAAGCTTTCTTT. V usage is TRBV6-5 and J usage is TRBJ1-1; the D is unclear. The CDR3 spans 15 residues. CDR1 MNHEY and CDR2 SVGAGI come from the germline V gene. V was clipped by 2 bases and J by 1 base, with 11 bases between them.

Concerning this clonotype: It is likely a read error, because the conserved phenylalanine at the end of the CDR3 is missing. The chain joins TRBV7-2 to TRBJ2-5; perhaps TRBD2 as D (6 bases). Germline V CDR1 and CDR2: SGHTA, FQGNSA. This CDR3 region has 11 residues. Trimming shortened V by 5 bases and J by 5 bases, and 6 bases separated the two germline ends. DNA of the CDR3: TGTGCCAGCAGCCGGGGGGAGACCCAGTACGTC. Its translation: CASSRGETQYV.